The present T cell receptor (beta chain) was sequenced within a study of identical twins. The germline V gene encodes CDR1 DFQATT and CDR2 SNEGSKA (reference sequence). The CDR3 has 13 amino acids. V dropped 5 bases and J dropped 4 bases, with 12 bases sitting between them. A single record per CDR3 protein comes from TCRdb applying MiXCR to the 5' RACE reads. The sample includes 1.5 million to 2 million distinct CDR3 sequences, around a third of them seen just once. Comments on this clonotype: The antigen is unknown.

Study-wide findings and caveats: These conclusions were based on statistical analysis (cross-sectional, not following the same donors).

Sequenced sample: cord blood. The TCR was taken from a newborn girl in good health. This sequence joins TRBV20-1 and TRBJ1-5, with D tentatively TRBD1 (5 bases). CDR3 sequence: CSALREGNQPQHF. Written as DNA, the CDR3 is TGCAGTGCTCTCAGGGAGGGAAATCAGCCCCAGCATTTT.